One sample yielded the 6 T cell receptor beta chains listed below, sequenced in a study of identical twins' blood T cells. TCRdb reanalysed the 5' RACE reads using MiXCR and keeps one entry per CDR3 protein. The table shows hundreds of thousands of distinct CDR3 sequences, with about 28% occurring only once. Material: PBMCs. The receptors were gathered from a woman aged 18-49 years in good health.

This sequence joins TRBV29-1 and TRBJ2-7; D is perhaps TRBD1 (6 bases). The CDR3 is made up of 13 amino acids. The germline gives CDR1 SQVTM, CDR2 ANQGSEA. V was shortened by 7 bases and J by 2 bases, with 15 bases between the two germline ends. CDR3 protein: CSARTAATYEQYF. CDR3 DNA sequence: TGCAGCGCCAGGACAGCAGCCACCTACGAGCAGTACTTC.

The J gene is TRBJ2-2, the V gene TRBV29-1; 10 bases are a match to TRBD1. Germline V CDR1 and CDR2: SQVTM, ANQGSEA. The CDR3 totals 14 residues. The V segment lost 7 bases and the J segment 5 bases; nucleotides outside the gene matches: 7. CDR3 nucleotides: TGCAGCGCGATGGGACAGGGGATAACCGGGGAGCTGTTTTTT. The encoded protein is CSAMGQGITGELFF.

V gene TRBV19 combines with J gene TRBJ1-3; D is perhaps TRBD1 (6 bases). CDR1 and CDR2 (germline): LNHDA, SQIVND (reference sequence). The CDR3 runs to 17 residues. V was shortened by 8 bases and J by 4 bases, with 24 bases between the two germline ends. The CDR3 nucleotides read TGTGCCAGTTCTTCGAGTCGGGGCAGGGGCCTGGGAAACACCATATATTTT. The encoded protein is CASSSSRGRGLGNTIYF.

V usage is TRBV4-3 and J usage is TRBJ2-2, with 7 bases that match TRBD2. Trimming cost V 1 base and J 4 bases; bases outside gene matches: 9. CDR1 LGHNA and CDR2 YSLEER come from the germline V gene. The CDR3 has 17 amino acids. This CDR3 reads CASSQASLGLVTGELFF. The CDR3 bases are TGCGCCAGCAGCCAAGCGTCTCTCGGACTAGTCACCGGGGAGCTGTTTTTT.

The rearrangement joins TRBV20-1 to TRBJ1-2; unclear D gene. Per germline, CDR1 DFQATT and CDR2 SNEGSKA (reference sequence). Trimming removed 1 base at V and 0 bases at J, with 12 bases between. The CDR3 has 15 residues. CDR3 loop: CSARVTAPPNYGYTF. The CDR3 DNA follows: TGCAGTGCTAGAGTAACTGCTCCCCCTAACTATGGCTACACCTTC.

This clonotype showed up just a few times. The V call is TRBV20-1, the J call TRBJ2-7, with 7 bases identical to TRBD1. The V gene's germline CDR1 is DFQATT and CDR2 SNEGSKA (reference sequence). This CDR3 is built from 16 residues. The ends lost 0 bases at V and 2 bases at J; junction bases unmatched: 10. The DNA of the CDR3 is TGCAGTGCTAGAGATTACTTGGCAGGGGGAGCCTACGAGCAGTACTTC. Amino acids: CSARDYLAGGAYEQYF.